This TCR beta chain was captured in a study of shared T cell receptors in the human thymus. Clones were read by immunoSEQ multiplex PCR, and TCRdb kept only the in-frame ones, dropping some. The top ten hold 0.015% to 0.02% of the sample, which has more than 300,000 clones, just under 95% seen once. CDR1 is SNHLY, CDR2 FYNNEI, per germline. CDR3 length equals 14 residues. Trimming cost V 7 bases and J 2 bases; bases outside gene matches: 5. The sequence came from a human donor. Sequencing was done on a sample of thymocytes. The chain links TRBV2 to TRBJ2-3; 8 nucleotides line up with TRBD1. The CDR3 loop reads CASMTGEFTDTQYF. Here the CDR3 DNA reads TGTGCCAGCATGACAGGGGAGTTCACAGATACGCAGTATTTT. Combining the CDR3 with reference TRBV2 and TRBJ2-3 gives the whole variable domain EPEVTQTPSHQVTQMGQEVILRCVPISNHLYFYWYRQILGQKVEFLVSFYNNEISEKSEIFDDQFSVERPDGSNFTLKIRSTKLEDSAMYFCASMTGEFTDTQYFGPGTRLTVL.